This T cell receptor (beta chain) derives from a study of cytomegalovirus exposure and HLA in healthy donors. J was trimmed by 3 bases and V by 1 base; bases with no gene match: 8. The CDR3 has 17 residues. Germline assignment: CDR1 MGHRA and CDR2 YSYEKL. This clone was counted a few times. Vbeta (60) and Jbeta (13) primers were used in the PCR. Measured with immunoSEQ multiplex PCR; TCRdb has only the in-frame clones, and not every one. The sample lists about 220,000 clones; 75% were seen once. Sequencing was performed on PBMCs. This chain connects TRBV4-1 to TRBJ2-7, with TRBD2 matching 11 bases. The clonotype comes from a woman in her 30s in good health and CMV-seronegative. The CDR3 DNA reads TGCGCCAGCAGCCAAGTGATCAGTCTAGCGGGAGGCTACGAGCAGTACTTC. Residues: CASSQVISLAGGYEQYF.